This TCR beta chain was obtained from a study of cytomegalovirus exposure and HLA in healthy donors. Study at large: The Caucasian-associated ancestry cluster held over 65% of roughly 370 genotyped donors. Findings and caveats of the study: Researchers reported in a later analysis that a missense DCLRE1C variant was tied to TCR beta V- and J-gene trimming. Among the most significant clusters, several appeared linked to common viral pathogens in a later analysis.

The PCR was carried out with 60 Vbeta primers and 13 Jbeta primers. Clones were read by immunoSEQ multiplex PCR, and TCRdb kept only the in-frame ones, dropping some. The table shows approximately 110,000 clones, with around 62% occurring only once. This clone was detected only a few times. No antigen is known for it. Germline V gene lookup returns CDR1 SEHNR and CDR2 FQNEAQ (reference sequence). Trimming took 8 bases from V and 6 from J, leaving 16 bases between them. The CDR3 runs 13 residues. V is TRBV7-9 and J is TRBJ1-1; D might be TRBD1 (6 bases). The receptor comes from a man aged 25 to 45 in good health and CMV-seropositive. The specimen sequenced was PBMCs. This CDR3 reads CASRRGQYAEAFF. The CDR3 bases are TGTGCCAGCCGCCGGGGACAATACGCTGAAGCTTTCTTT.